The 12 T cell receptor beta chains below all came from one sample that was sequenced in a study of spatial heterogeneity in lung cancer. Time point: sample taken at primary tumor resection. TCRdb called the 5' RACE reads again in MiXCR, with one record for every CDR3 protein. The sample has around 63,000 distinct CDR3 sequences, roughly 6.4% seen once. The sequenced sample was PBMCs, obtained at surgery. The receptors were gathered from a female donor with early-stage non-small cell lung cancer.

J is TRBJ2-7 and V is TRBV7-8, with TRBD2 identical over 7 bases. The CDR3 contains 14 residues. The V gene end was trimmed by 4 bases and the J gene end by 7 bases; junction bases not matched to a gene: 10. Germline V gene sequence: CDR1 SGHVS, CDR2 FQNEAQ. The CDR3 loop is CASSYTGGRGEQYF. Here the CDR3 DNA reads TGTGCCAGCAGCTACACTGGCGGGAGAGGGGAGCAGTACTTC. Full variable domain (outside the CDR3, taken from reference TRBV7-8 and TRBJ2-7): GAGVSQSPRYKVAKRGQDVALRCDPISGHVSLFWYQQALGQGPEFLTYFQNEAQLDKSGLPSDRFFAERPEGSVSTLKIQRTQQEDSAVYLCASSYTGGRGEQYFGPGTRLTVT.

V gene TRBV12-3 or TRBV12-4 combines with J gene TRBJ2-7; D unclear. This CDR3 has 16 residues. With 0 bases removed from V and 2 bases from J, the gap between germline ends came to 14 bases. This CDR3 is CASSLALTVTAYEQYF. For the CDR3, the DNA is TGTGCCAGCAGTTTAGCGCTTACAGTTACAGCCTACGAGCAGTACTTC.

CDR3: CASSLTGTSADTQYF. The CDR3 DNA reads TGTGCCAGCAGCTTAACCGGGACTTCCGCAGATACGCAGTATTTT. This chain connects TRBV7-3 to TRBJ2-3, with D possibly matching TRBD2 (6 bases). Germline-derived CDR1 and CDR2 are SGHTA and FQGTGA. CDR3 length equals 15 residues. Trimming shortened V by 0 bases and J by 4 bases, and 11 bases separated the two germline ends.

This clonotype was detected ten times or more. The rearrangement uses TRBV2 and TRBJ1-2; 7 positions match TRBD1. The V gene end was trimmed by 2 bases and the J gene end by 5 bases; junction bases not matched to a gene: 5. The CDR3 is made up of 14 amino acids. Germline CDR1 SNHLY, CDR2 FYNNEI. CDR3 in amino acids: CASSELSGGYGYTF. The CDR3 region has the DNA TGTGCCAGCAGTGAATTGTCAGGGGGATATGGCTACACCTTC.

This clonotype was detected many times. The chain couples TRBV5-1 to TRBJ2-4, with TRBD1 as a possible D gene (6 bases). The CDR3 spans 16 residues. Per the germline V gene, CDR1 is SGHRS and CDR2 is YFSETQ. The ends were cut back, 0 bases at V and 3 bases at J, with 13 bases in the middle. CDR3 residues: CASSLEGVYGKNIQYF. The DNA of the CDR3 is TGCGCCAGCAGCTTGGAGGGGGTGTACGGCAAAAACATTCAGTACTTC.

This clonotype has at least ten counts. The genes are TRBV7-9 and TRBJ1-3, with a weak D call TRBD1 (6 bases). The V end lost 4 bases, the J end lost 1 base, and 11 bases lay between the germline ends. The CDR3 totals 15 residues. Germline CDR1 SEHNR, CDR2 FQNEAQ (reference sequence). The CDR3, as DNA: TGTGCCAGCAGCTCTCTAGGACAGTCTGGAAACACCATATATTTT. Its translation is CASSSLGQSGNTIYF.

V gene TRBV29-1 combines with J gene TRBJ1-1; no clear D. This CDR3 contains 14 residues. Trimming cost V 4 bases and J 1 base, with 13 bases left between them. The germline CDR1 and CDR2 sequences are SQVTM and ANQGSEA. CDR3 protein: CSVVGTPQNTEAFF. DNA of the CDR3: TGCAGCGTTGTCGGAACGCCTCAGAACACTGAAGCTTTCTTT.

In this sample, this clonotype turned up a few times. The gene calls are TRBV6-4 and TRBJ2-1; 8 bases match TRBD2. Germline V gene data show CDR1 as MRHNA and CDR2 as SNTAGT. The CDR3 runs 16 residues. The junction had 11 bases not matched to a gene; V was cut back by 3 bases and J by 7 bases. CDR3 sequence reads: CASSEVAGPAVNEQFF. In nucleotides, the CDR3 is TGTGCCAGCAGTGAGGTAGCGGGGCCCGCGGTGAATGAGCAGTTCTTC.

The chain joins TRBV5-1 to TRBJ2-3; TRBD2 might be the D (5 bases). This CDR3 comprises 14 residues. V lost 1 base, J lost 4 bases, and 10 bases lay in between. Germline V gene data show CDR1 as SGHRS and CDR2 as YFSETQ. The CDR3 nucleotides are TGCGCCAGCAGCTTGTCTAGCTCGGCAGATACGCAGTATTTT. This encodes CASSLSSSADTQYF.

This clonotype was seen many times. J is TRBJ2-2 and V is TRBV5-1; TRBD1 matches at 9 bases. This CDR3 has 15 amino acids. The trim removed 5 bases at V and 5 bases at J, leaving 7 bases unmatched. Per germline, CDR1 SGHRS and CDR2 YFSETQ. The CDR3, as DNA: TGCGCCAGCAGATCCCGGGACAGGGCGACCGGGGAGCTGTTTTTT. This encodes CASRSRDRATGELFF.

This clonotype was observed a few times. This chain uses TRBV11-3 with TRBJ2-2, with D unclear. Germline V gives CDR1 SGHNT, CDR2 YENEEA. V was trimmed by 4 bases and J by 7 bases, leaving 10 bases between them. CDR3 length equals 13 residues. CDR3 in amino acids: CASSWEGIGELFF. CDR3 nucleotide sequence: TGTGCCAGCAGCTGGGAAGGGATCGGGGAGCTGTTTTTT.

V and J are TRBV9 and TRBJ2-7, with D perhaps matching TRBD1 (6 bases). This CDR3 has 14 residues. The V end lost 4 bases, the J end lost 3 bases, and 14 bases lay between the germline ends. Looked up from germline, CDR1 is SGDLS and CDR2 is YYNGEE. CDR3 sequence reads: CASSPRDTLYEQYF. For the CDR3, the DNA is TGTGCCAGCAGCCCCCGGGACACTCTCTACGAGCAGTACTTC.